This is a list of T cell receptor beta chains from one sample in a study of brain T cells in children with intractable seizures. Using immunoSEQ multiplex PCR, the repertoire was profiled, and TCRdb retains in-frame clones only, with some absent. In the table there are approximately 330,000 clones, about 93% of which are singletons. Sequencing was performed on peripheral blood, taken 5 to 6 months after surgery. The receptors were gathered from a boy less than two years old with tuberous sclerosis and intractable seizures. CDR3s include the opening cysteine and the closing phenylalanine or tryptophan. The D gene is left open where the match is weak. Size tells how often a clone was seen (once, few, many) or the class of an expanded clone, and some rows leave it out.

J,V,D,size,DNA,CDR3
TRBJ2-7,TRBV28,TRBD2,.,TGTGCCTACAGTCCCCTGAAGCGGGAGGCATCTCACGAGCAGTACTTC,CAYSPLKREASHEQYF
TRBJ1-3,TRBV13,TRBD1,once,TGTGCCAGCAGCGACAGGGGGCCTTCTGGAAACACCATATATTTT,CASSDRGPSGNTIYF
TRBJ1-3,TRBV6-1,.,few,TGTGCCAGCAGTGAAGATAGTGTCCTCTCTGGAAACACCATATATTTT,CASSEDSVLSGNTIYF
TRBJ2-1,TRBV19,TRBD1,.,TGTGCCAGTATCGGGGACAGCTCCTACAATGAGCAGTTCTTC,CASIGDSSYNEQFF
TRBJ1-2,TRBV28,.,.,TGTGCCAGCACCTTTCGGACAGCCCCTAACTATGGCTACACCTTC,CASTFRTAPNYGYTF
TRBJ2-7,TRBV20-1,.,once,TGCAGTGTCGACTACGAGCAGTACTTC,CSVDYEQYF
TRBJ1-4,TRBV5-8,.,.,TGTGCCAGCAGCTTGAACGGACAAACTAATGAAAAACTGTTTTTT,CASSLNGQTNEKLFF
TRBJ2-2,TRBV12-5,TRBD2,.,TGTGCTAGTGGTTTGGTACGGTCGGGAGGGGGAATGAACACCGGGGAGCTGTTTTTT,CASGLVRSGGGMNTGELFF
TRBJ1-2,TRBV2,TRBD1,.,TGTGCCAGCAGGGGCCCGGGACAGACCAACTATGGCTACACCTTC,CASRGPGQTNYGYTF
TRBJ1-1,TRBV2,.,few,TGTGCCACGGACGATTGGGCAACTGAAGCTTTCTTT,CATDDWATEAFF
TRBJ2-5,TRBV2,TRBD1,.,TGTGCCAGCTCCCCGTATAGGGGGCCGTACCAAGAGACCCAGTACTTC,CASSPYRGPYQETQYF
TRBJ1-5,TRBV18,.,.,TGTGCCAGCTCACCAGGCAGGCACAATCAGCCCCAGCATTTT,CASSPGRHNQPQHF
TRBJ2-2,TRBV7-3,.,.,TGTGCCAGCAGCCCCGTTGCGGGGACCGGGGAGCTGTTTTTT,CASSPVAGTGELFF
TRBJ2-7,TRBV6-5,.,.,TGTGCCAGCAGCCCCCTCGCAGGGGGGTGGGACGAGCAGTACTTC,CASSPLAGGWDEQYF
TRBJ2-2,TRBV4-2,.,.,TGTGCCAGCAGCTTGTTGGGGGGGCAGACCGGGGAGCTGTTTTTT,CASSLLGGQTGELFF
TRBJ1-4,TRBV12-3/TRBV12-4,.,.,TGTGCCAGCACGGGAACTAATGAAAAACTGTTTTTT,CASTGTNEKLFF
TRBJ2-3,TRBV29-1,.,.,TGCAGCGTGGGGGTCTATAACACAGATACGCAGTATTTT,CSVGVYNTDTQYF
TRBJ1-1,TRBV7-6,.,.,TGTGCCAGCAGCTTATCTGGGGAATGGACTGAAGCTTTCTTT,CASSLSGEWTEAFF
TRBJ2-4,TRBV5-6,.,.,TGTGCCAGCAGCTTGAGAGGACCCAAAAACATTCAGTACTTC,CASSLRGPKNIQYF
TRBJ1-1,TRBV3-1/TRBV3-2,.,.,TGTGCCAGCAGCCAAGAATGGCTTACTGCTGAAGCTTTCTTT,CASSQEWLTAEAFF
TRBJ1-1,TRBV7-2,.,.,TGTGCCAGCAGCTTAGCGTCCGGGATGAACACTGAAGCTTTCTTT,CASSLASGMNTEAFF
TRBJ1-2,TRBV6-5,.,.,TGTGCCAGCAGTCCTCTGGGGGTGAACTATGGCTACACCTTC,CASSPLGVNYGYTF
TRBJ2-5,TRBV9,TRBD2,.,TGTGCCAGCAGCGTGCGAGCGGGAGGAGAGACCCAGTACTTC,CASSVRAGGETQYF
TRBJ2-3,TRBV28,.,once,TGTGCCAGCAGTTTATTTAGAGGGACCAGCACAGATACGCAGTATTTT,CASSLFRGTSTDTQYF
TRBJ2-2,TRBV24-1,.,.,TGTGCCACCCAATCCCGGCCGGACACCGGGGAGCTGTTTTTT,CATQSRPDTGELFF